A selection of T cell receptor beta chains follows, all from one sample in a study of CD8 T cells in ankylosing spondylitis. TCRdb fed the 5' RACE reads into MiXCR, producing one record per CDR3 protein. The data hold tens of thousands of distinct CDR3 sequences, with 7.4% observed a single time. Sequencing input: blood, either unsorted or a sorted T cell fraction (not recorded which). All receptors derive from a female donor with ankylosing spondylitis or in good health (not recorded which). The CDR3 runs from the conserved cysteine through the conserved F or W. D genes are given only for firm matches. For some rows the clone size is stated as once, few or many, or as a class when expanded; others skip it.

>.|TRBV7-3|many|TRBJ2-2
CASSLSGTRFANTGELFF
TGTGCCAGCAGCTTAAGCGGGACCAGGTTCGCGAACACCGGGGAGCTGTTTTTT
>.|TRBV20-1|many|TRBJ1-5
CSARGGTENQPQHF
TGCAGTGCTAGGGGAGGGACCGAAAATCAGCCCCAGCATTTT
>.|TRBV20-1|many|TRBJ2-6
CSARYRAGANVLTF
TGCAGTGCTAGATACAGGGCTGGGGCCAACGTCCTGACTTTC
>TRBD1|TRBV27|many|TRBJ1-5
CASSSRDSLGGNQPQHF
TGTGCCAGCAGTTCCCGGGACAGTCTTGGGGGCAATCAGCCCCAGCATTTT
>TRBD1|TRBV10-3|many|TRBJ1-1
CAISEQARTGASGAFF
TGTGCCATCAGTGAACAGGCCCGGACAGGGGCCTCTGGGGCTTTCTTT
>.|TRBV20-1|many|TRBJ1-1
CSARVASSTEAFF
TGCAGTGCTAGGGTAGCGAGTAGCACTGAAGCTTTCTTT
>.|TRBV5-1|many|TRBJ1-2
CASSLGTLGVLYGYTF
TGCGCCAGCAGCTTGGGGACCCTCGGGGTCCTATATGGCTACACCTTC
>TRBD2|TRBV28|many|TRBJ2-3
CASSSQLAGTDTQYF
TGTGCCAGCAGTTCTCAACTAGCGGGTACAGATACGCAGTATTTT
>TRBD2|TRBV18|many|TRBJ2-6
CASSPTGGSGANVLTF
TGTGCCAGCTCCCCTACGGGAGGTTCTGGGGCCAACGTCCTGACTTTC
>.|TRBV5-1|many|TRBJ1-4
CASSLGTPEKLFF
TGCGCCAGCAGCTTAGGGACGCCGGAAAAACTGTTTTTT
>.|TRBV6-1|many|TRBJ1-1
CASTPGSEAFF
TGTGCCAGCACGCCGGGATCTGAAGCTTTCTTT
>.|TRBV18|few|TRBJ2-3
CASSPREHTQYF
TGTGCCAGCTCACCCAGGGAACATACGCAGTATTTT
>.|TRBV29-1|many|TRBJ1-2
CSVYAIQGNYGYTF
TGCAGCGTTTATGCCATACAAGGGAACTATGGCTACACCTTC
>.|TRBV10-3|many|TRBJ1-1
CAISEERDTEAFF
TGTGCCATCAGTGAAGAAAGGGACACTGAAGCTTTCTTT
>.|TRBV27|many|TRBJ2-1
CASSVRQGGYNEQFF
TGTGCCAGCAGTGTCCGACAGGGAGGGTACAATGAGCAGTTCTTC
>TRBD1|TRBV5-1|many|TRBJ1-1
CASSLGQGKGEAFF
TGCGCCAGCAGCTTGGGACAGGGTAAGGGTGAAGCTTTCTTT
>.|TRBV20-1|many|TRBJ2-1
CSASGLTAISYNEQFF
TGCAGTGCTAGCGGGCTGACAGCGATCTCCTACAATGAGCAGTTCTTC
>TRBD1|TRBV19|many|TRBJ1-2
CASKYIGTASRSGYTF
TGTGCCAGTAAATATATTGGGACAGCCTCTAGGAGTGGCTACACCTTC
>.|TRBV5-1|few|TRBJ1-1
CASSLGVGTANTEAFF
TGCGCCAGCAGCTTGGGTGTTGGTACGGCCAACACTGAAGCTTTCTTT
>.|TRBV7-3|many|TRBJ1-5
CASSISVRDSNQPQHF
TGTGCCAGCAGTATATCTGTCCGGGACAGCAATCAGCCCCAGCATTTT
>.|TRBV5-1|many|TRBJ2-3
CASSLDFTDTQYF
TGCGCCAGCAGCTTGGACTTCACAGATACGCAGTATTTT
>.|TRBV4-3|many|TRBJ1-6
CASSQGEGYNSPLHF
TGCGCCAGCAGCCAAGGTGAAGGGTATAATTCACCCCTCCACTTT
>.|TRBV29-1|many|TRBJ2-3
CSVDSGTDTQYF
TGCAGCGTTGACAGCGGCACAGATACGCAGTATTTT
>.|TRBV2|many|TRBJ2-1
CASLPSDRNNEQFF
TGTGCCAGCCTCCCGTCGGACCGTAACAATGAGCAGTTCTTC
>.|TRBV7-2|.|TRBJ2-3
CASSVSEQGFPDTQYF
TGTGCCAGCAGCGTCAGCGAACAGGGTTTTCCAGATACGCAGTATTTT
>.|TRBV9|many|TRBJ1-6
CASSVVGQGGSPLHF
TGTGCCAGCAGCGTAGTCGGGCAGGGTGGATCACCCCTCCACTTT
>.|TRBV25-1|many|TRBJ1-5
CASTYEPGHPNQPQHF
TGTGCCAGCACCTACGAACCGGGACACCCGAATCAGCCCCAGCATTTT
>.|TRBV5-1|many|TRBJ2-7
CASSEYYEQYF
TGCGCCAGCAGCGAGTACTACGAGCAGTACTTC
>TRBD2|TRBV20-1|many|TRBJ2-5
CSASGVGETQYF
TGCAGCGCCAGCGGGGTGGGAGAGACCCAGTACTTC
>.|TRBV21-1|.|TRBJ2-7
CASSKPDSYEQYF
TGTGCCAGCAGCAAGCCGGACAGCTACGAGCAGTACTTC
>.|TRBV18|few|TRBJ2-3
CASSPISDTQYF
TGTGCCAGCTCACCAATCTCCGATACGCAGTATTTT
>TRBD1|TRBV7-9|.|TRBJ1-2
CASSPQGASEGYTF
TGTGCCAGCAGCCCGCAGGGGGCCAGTGAAGGCTACACCTTC
>TRBD2|TRBV29-1|.|TRBJ2-7
CSVAGTSSYEQYF
TGCAGCGTTGCCGGGACTAGCAGCTACGAGCAGTACTTC
>.|TRBV20-1|many|TRBJ2-5
CSATEHGETQYF
TGCAGTGCTACCGAACATGGCGAGACCCAGTACTTC
>.|TRBV5-1|many|TRBJ2-7
CASSPSQYEQYF
TGCGCCAGCAGCCCCTCGCAATACGAGCAGTACTTC
>.|TRBV29-1|many|TRBJ2-1
CRVGTNIYNEQFF
TGCAGAGTTGGGACAAACATCTACAATGAGCAGTTCTTC
>.|TRBV7-2|many|TRBJ2-1
CASSLGTNYNEQFF
TGTGCCAGCAGCTTAGGGACTAACTACAATGAGCAGTTCTTC
>.|TRBV12-3/TRBV12-4|many|TRBJ1-2
CASSAGLNYGYTF
TGTGCCAGCAGTGCGGGACTCAACTATGGCTACACCTTC
>TRBD1|TRBV10-3|many|TRBJ2-5
CAISESAGTVGETQYF
TGTGCCATCAGTGAGTCAGCCGGGACAGTAGGAGAGACCCAGTACTTC
>.|TRBV5-5|many|TRBJ2-3
CASSLIRPQGTDTQYF
TGTGCCAGCAGCTTGATCCGGCCGCAAGGGACAGATACGCAGTATTTT
>.|TRBV5-1|many|TRBJ2-5
CASSSSPVVRGEETQYF
TGCGCCAGCAGCTCTTCACCCGTTGTGAGGGGAGAAGAGACCCAGTACTTC
>.|TRBV12-3/TRBV12-4|many|TRBJ2-2
CASTFSTGELFF
TGTGCCAGCACGTTCAGCACCGGGGAGCTGTTTTTT
>.|TRBV18|many|TRBJ2-1
CASSPDLRERYYNEQFF
TGTGCCAGCTCACCAGACCTCAGGGAACGGTACTACAATGAGCAGTTCTTC
>TRBD2|TRBV10-3|many|TRBJ2-3
CAISGFRGGLGTDTQYF
TGTGCCATCAGTGGATTTCGGGGGGGCCTGGGCACAGATACGCAGTATTTT
>.|TRBV6-1|many|TRBJ2-1
CASSEALGEFF
TGTGCCAGCAGTGAAGCGCTAGGAGAGTTCTTC
>.|TRBV5-6|many|TRBJ2-1
CASSRRYAFEQFF
TGTGCCAGCAGCCGAAGATACGCCTTTGAGCAGTTCTTC
>.|TRBV5-1|many|TRBJ1-6
CASSLDRVGSPLHF
TGCGCCAGCAGCTTGGACAGGGTAGGGTCACCCCTCCACTTT
>.|TRBV11-2|many|TRBJ1-1
CASSLPRGGFGNTEAFF
TGTGCCAGCAGCTTACCTCGGGGGGGATTTGGAAACACTGAAGCTTTCTTT
>TRBD1|TRBV7-8|many|TRBJ1-1
CASSEGQGSSEAFF
TGTGCCAGCAGCGAAGGACAGGGCTCCTCTGAAGCTTTCTTT